A selection of T cell receptor beta chains follows, all from one sample in a study of post-analysis software for immune sequencing data. TCRdb called the PCR reads again in MiXCR, with one record for every CDR3 protein. Seen here are hundreds of thousands of distinct CDR3 sequences, approximately 59% observed once, and the top ten hold roughly 10%. Sequencing was done on a sample of blood. These receptors originate from a girl aged 2 to 10 with multiple sclerosis. The CDR3 runs from the conserved cysteine through the conserved F or W. A D gene is named only where the DNA matches it firmly. For some rows the clone size is stated as once, few or many, or as a class when expanded; others skip it.

J gene: TRBJ1-2
V gene: TRBV6-5
D gene: .
clone size: few
CDR3 DNA: TGTGCCAGCAGTTATTTTGGGGGCCCTTATGGCTACACCTTC
CDR3 protein: CASSYFGGPYGYTF

J gene: TRBJ1-5
V gene: TRBV5-5
D gene: .
clone size: .
CDR3 DNA: TGTGCCAGCAGCCTGGGGCTGGCCCTGAATCAGCCCCAGCATTTT
CDR3 protein: CASSLGLALNQPQHF

J gene: TRBJ2-7
V gene: TRBV12-5
D gene: .
clone size: few
CDR3 DNA: TGTGCTAGTGGTTTGGTATACCCGAAAGGGCAGTACTTC
CDR3 protein: CASGLVYPKGQYF

J gene: TRBJ2-2
V gene: TRBV7-2
D gene: TRBD1
clone size: .
CDR3 DNA: TGTGCCAGCAGCTTATTTGGACAGGCTAACACCGGGGAGCTGTTTTTT
CDR3 protein: CASSLFGQANTGELFF

J gene: TRBJ1-2
V gene: TRBV29-1
D gene: .
clone size: once
CDR3 DNA: TGCAGCGTTGAATTGACAAGAGGCTACACCTTC
CDR3 protein: CSVELTRGYTF

J gene: TRBJ2-1
V gene: TRBV28
D gene: TRBD2
clone size: .
CDR3 DNA: TGTGCCAGCAGTCCGGAGACTAGCGGGAGAGATGAGCAGTTCTTC
CDR3 protein: CASSPETSGRDEQFF

J gene: TRBJ2-1
V gene: TRBV4-2
D gene: TRBD2
clone size: .
CDR3 DNA: TGTGCCAGCAGCCAAGACGAGCGGGGGGGCCTGTACAATGAGCAGTTCTTC
CDR3 protein: CASSQDERGGLYNEQFF

J gene: TRBJ1-5
V gene: TRBV20-1
D gene: TRBD1
clone size: .
CDR3 DNA: TGCAGTGCCACGATGGGACAGGGCCGGAATCAGCCCCAGCATTTT
CDR3 protein: CSATMGQGRNQPQHF

J gene: TRBJ2-7
V gene: TRBV29-1
D gene: TRBD2
clone size: .
CDR3 DNA: TGCAGCGTACAGCGGGAGTACGAGCAGTACTTC
CDR3 protein: CSVQREYEQYF

J gene: TRBJ2-1
V gene: TRBV29-1
D gene: .
clone size: few
CDR3 DNA: TGCAGCGTTGCGGGGACCCACGATAGAATGGGGGCAGACAATGAGCAGTTCTTC
CDR3 protein: CSVAGTHDRMGADNEQFF

J gene: TRBJ2-5
V gene: TRBV28
D gene: TRBD1
clone size: .
CDR3 DNA: TGTGCCAGCAGTCCCCTATCCGGGACAGGGCTATTCGGTGGAGGAGAGACCCAGTACTTC
CDR3 protein: CASSPLSGTGLFGGGETQYF

J gene: TRBJ2-5
V gene: TRBV29-1
D gene: .
clone size: .
CDR3 DNA: TGCGGCGTCACACGGACAGAAGAGACCCAGTACTTC
CDR3 protein: CGVTRTEETQYF

J gene: TRBJ2-7
V gene: TRBV20-1
D gene: TRBD2
clone size: .
CDR3 DNA: TGCAGTGCTTCAGATAGCGGGAGGATCCACGAGCAGTACTTC
CDR3 protein: CSASDSGRIHEQYF

J gene: TRBJ1-2
V gene: TRBV12-3/TRBV12-4
D gene: TRBD1
clone size: .
CDR3 DNA: TGTGCCAGCAGCCCCGACAGGGATCGGTATGGCTACACCTTC
CDR3 protein: CASSPDRDRYGYTF

J gene: TRBJ2-7
V gene: TRBV5-1
D gene: .
clone size: few
CDR3 DNA: TGCGCCAGCAACCGCGGGGGCATCGACGAGCAGTACTTC
CDR3 protein: CASNRGGIDEQYF

J gene: TRBJ2-5
V gene: TRBV10-3
D gene: .
clone size: few
CDR3 DNA: TGTGCCATCGCAAGATCAGAGACCCAGTACTTC
CDR3 protein: CAIARSETQYF

J gene: TRBJ2-1
V gene: TRBV14
D gene: .
clone size: .
CDR3 DNA: TGTGCCAGCAGCCAAGATGCTATCAGTAGTGAGCAGTTCTTC
CDR3 protein: CASSQDAISSEQFF

J gene: TRBJ2-3
V gene: TRBV11-2
D gene: .
clone size: few
CDR3 DNA: TGTGCCAGCAGCTTGCCAGCTTCAGATACGCAGTATTTT
CDR3 protein: CASSLPASDTQYF

J gene: TRBJ2-7
V gene: TRBV29-1
D gene: .
clone size: few
CDR3 DNA: TGCAGCGTTAGGGGAGGCCCTCGATACGAGCAGTACTTC
CDR3 protein: CSVRGGPRYEQYF

J gene: TRBJ2-1
V gene: TRBV24-1
D gene: .
clone size: .
CDR3 DNA: TGTGCCACCAGTGACCCCCTAGCATATGAGCAGTTCTTC
CDR3 protein: CATSDPLAYEQFF

J gene: TRBJ2-1
V gene: TRBV15
D gene: TRBD2
clone size: .
CDR3 DNA: TGTGCCACCAGTAGTCTAGCGGGAGTTTTTAATGAGCAGTTCTTC
CDR3 protein: CATSSLAGVFNEQFF

J gene: TRBJ1-2
V gene: TRBV20-1
D gene: .
clone size: few
CDR3 DNA: TGCAGTGCTAGATCGGGGGCCGACTATGGCTACACCTTC
CDR3 protein: CSARSGADYGYTF

J gene: TRBJ2-7
V gene: TRBV20-1
D gene: TRBD2
clone size: .
CDR3 DNA: TGCAGTGCTAGTAGCCTAGCGGGAGGTATATCTTCCTACGAGCAGTACTTC
CDR3 protein: CSASSLAGGISSYEQYF

J gene: TRBJ1-5
V gene: TRBV11-2
D gene: .
clone size: .
CDR3 DNA: TGTGCCAGCAGCTTAGGGGGGACGGGTATTCAGCCCCAGCATTTT
CDR3 protein: CASSLGGTGIQPQHF

J gene: TRBJ1-1
V gene: TRBV6-1
D gene: .
clone size: few
CDR3 DNA: TGTGCCAGCAGTGAATCAGGTAGGAGATTAACTGAAGCTTTCTTT
CDR3 protein: CASSESGRRLTEAFF

J gene: TRBJ1-2
V gene: TRBV15
D gene: TRBD1
clone size: .
CDR3 DNA: TGTGCCACCAGCAGAGATCAAAGAATGGGACAGCGGGTGGGCTACACCTTC
CDR3 protein: CATSRDQRMGQRVGYTF

J gene: TRBJ2-3
V gene: TRBV5-1
D gene: .
clone size: .
CDR3 DNA: TGCGCCAGCAGCTTGGGGTGGGGCAGCGGCACAGATACGCAGTATTTT
CDR3 protein: CASSLGWGSGTDTQYF

J gene: TRBJ2-6
V gene: TRBV13
D gene: .
clone size: .
CDR3 DNA: TGTGCCAGCAGCTTAAAGGGCCCATACTCTGGGGCCAACGTCCTGACTTTC
CDR3 protein: CASSLKGPYSGANVLTF

J gene: TRBJ1-2
V gene: TRBV7-2
D gene: TRBD1
clone size: .
CDR3 DNA: TGTGCCAGCAGCCCGAAACAGGGGGCGAGCTATGGCTACACCTTC
CDR3 protein: CASSPKQGASYGYTF

J gene: TRBJ2-3
V gene: TRBV20-1
D gene: TRBD2
clone size: .
CDR3 DNA: TGCGGAGTCGGGACTAGTATAGGAGATACGCAGTATTTT
CDR3 protein: CGVGTSIGDTQYF

J gene: TRBJ1-2
V gene: TRBV7-6
D gene: TRBD1
clone size: .
CDR3 DNA: TGTGCCAGCAGCTTAGGGACAGGGGCAGGCTCCTATGGCTACACCTTC
CDR3 protein: CASSLGTGAGSYGYTF

J gene: TRBJ2-5
V gene: TRBV3-1
D gene: TRBD1
clone size: .
CDR3 DNA: TGTGCCAGCAGTAGCCGGGACAGGGGTTATCAAGAGACCCAGTACTTC
CDR3 protein: CASSSRDRGYQETQYF

J gene: TRBJ2-5
V gene: TRBV5-5
D gene: .
clone size: .
CDR3 DNA: TGTGCCAGCAGTCACCCGGACCGCTGGGAGACCCAGTACTTC
CDR3 protein: CASSHPDRWETQYF

J gene: TRBJ2-7
V gene: TRBV21-1
D gene: .
clone size: .
CDR3 DNA: TGTGCCAGCGACCCCGGACGTAGGGTCTACGAGCAGTACTTC
CDR3 protein: CASDPGRRVYEQYF

J gene: TRBJ2-7
V gene: TRBV12-3/TRBV12-4
D gene: .
clone size: .
CDR3 DNA: TGTGCCAGCGGGGAGCGGAGGAGGATAAGCTCCTACGAGCAGTACTTC
CDR3 protein: CASGERRRISSYEQYF

J gene: TRBJ2-1
V gene: TRBV20-1
D gene: .
clone size: once
CDR3 DNA: TGCAGTGCTAGGACTATAGAAACCGCCTACAATGAGCAGTTCTTC
CDR3 protein: CSARTIETAYNEQFF

J gene: TRBJ2-1
V gene: TRBV20-1
D gene: .
clone size: once
CDR3 DNA: TGCAGTGCTAGGTCTAAATCCCGCTCCTACAATGGGCAGTTCTTC
CDR3 protein: CSARSKSRSYNGQFF

J gene: TRBJ2-1
V gene: TRBV4-3
D gene: .
clone size: .
CDR3 DNA: TGCGCCAGCAGCCAAGACTACCCCGGCCGTACCTACAATGAGCAGTTCTTC
CDR3 protein: CASSQDYPGRTYNEQFF

J gene: TRBJ2-7
V gene: TRBV5-1
D gene: .
clone size: .
CDR3 DNA: TGCGCCAGCAGCTTGGACCGGAAATACTACGAGCAGTACTTC
CDR3 protein: CASSLDRKYYEQYF

J gene: TRBJ2-6
V gene: TRBV13
D gene: .
clone size: .
CDR3 DNA: TGTGCCAGCAGCCTACGAGACAGATCTGGGGCCAACGTCCTGACTTTC
CDR3 protein: CASSLRDRSGANVLTF

J gene: TRBJ1-2
V gene: TRBV6-5
D gene: .
clone size: .
CDR3 DNA: TGTGCCAGCAGTTACTCGATGTATAGTTATGGCTACACCTTC
CDR3 protein: CASSYSMYSYGYTF

J gene: TRBJ2-5
V gene: TRBV12-3/TRBV12-4
D gene: TRBD1
clone size: once
CDR3 DNA: TGTGCCAGCAGTGGTTCCGGGACAGGGTTAGAGACCCAGTACTTC
CDR3 protein: CASSGSGTGLETQYF

J gene: TRBJ2-3
V gene: TRBV3-1
D gene: TRBD2
clone size: .
CDR3 DNA: TGTGCCAGCAGCCAAGATTTCTGGACTAGCGGGAGGGGAGACACAGATACGCAGTATTTT
CDR3 protein: CASSQDFWTSGRGDTDTQYF

J gene: TRBJ2-7
V gene: TRBV7-9
D gene: TRBD1
clone size: .
CDR3 DNA: TGTGCCAGCAGCTTCGGGACAGGGGCTGGCGAGCAGTACTTC
CDR3 protein: CASSFGTGAGEQYF

J gene: TRBJ2-1
V gene: TRBV4-3
D gene: .
clone size: few
CDR3 DNA: TGCGCCAGCAGCCAAGAAGGGTCCCTCAGGAGCTCCTACAATGAGCAGTTCTTC
CDR3 protein: CASSQEGSLRSSYNEQFF

J gene: TRBJ2-3
V gene: TRBV20-1
D gene: TRBD2
clone size: .
CDR3 DNA: TGCAGTGCTGAGGGACTAGCGGGGGGCACAGATACGCAGTATTTT
CDR3 protein: CSAEGLAGGTDTQYF

J gene: TRBJ1-3
V gene: TRBV28
D gene: .
clone size: once
CDR3 DNA: TGTGCCAGCAGCCCCCCCTCTGGAAACACCATATATTTT
CDR3 protein: CASSPPSGNTIYF

J gene: TRBJ1-4
V gene: TRBV20-1
D gene: .
clone size: .
CDR3 DNA: TGCAGTGCTCCCCAGCCATCAAGAAATGAAAAACTGTTTTTT
CDR3 protein: CSAPQPSRNEKLFF

J gene: TRBJ2-1
V gene: TRBV6-6
D gene: .
clone size: .
CDR3 DNA: TGTACCAGCAGTTACTCCTTCCTGAATGAGCAGTTCTTC
CDR3 protein: CTSSYSFLNEQFF

J gene: TRBJ2-1
V gene: TRBV4-1
D gene: .
clone size: .
CDR3 DNA: TGCGCCAGCAACCAAGGGCCAGGGGAAGGGAAGGGCTCCTACAATGAGCAGTTCTTC
CDR3 protein: CASNQGPGEGKGSYNEQFF

J gene: TRBJ2-5
V gene: TRBV24-1
D gene: .
clone size: few
CDR3 DNA: TGTGCCACCAGTGATTTCAGGGGCTCCAATCAAGAGACCCAGTACTTC
CDR3 protein: CATSDFRGSNQETQYF

J gene: TRBJ2-6
V gene: TRBV4-2
D gene: .
clone size: .
CDR3 DNA: TGTGCCAGCAGCCAAGGGGGCTCCTCTGGGGCCAACGTCCTGACTTTC
CDR3 protein: CASSQGGSSGANVLTF

J gene: TRBJ2-5
V gene: TRBV12-3/TRBV12-4
D gene: TRBD2
clone size: few
CDR3 DNA: TGTGCCAGCAGAAATAGCATAGCGGGCCCAGAGACCCAGTACTTC
CDR3 protein: CASRNSIAGPETQYF

J gene: TRBJ1-1
V gene: TRBV6-1
D gene: TRBD1
clone size: .
CDR3 DNA: TGTGCCAGCACGACCGGGACAGGGGGGACTGAAGCTTTCTTT
CDR3 protein: CASTTGTGGTEAFF

J gene: TRBJ2-6
V gene: TRBV29-1
D gene: .
clone size: .
CDR3 DNA: TGCAGCGCCCGGACAGCCTCTGGGGCCAACGTCCTGACTTTC
CDR3 protein: CSARTASGANVLTF